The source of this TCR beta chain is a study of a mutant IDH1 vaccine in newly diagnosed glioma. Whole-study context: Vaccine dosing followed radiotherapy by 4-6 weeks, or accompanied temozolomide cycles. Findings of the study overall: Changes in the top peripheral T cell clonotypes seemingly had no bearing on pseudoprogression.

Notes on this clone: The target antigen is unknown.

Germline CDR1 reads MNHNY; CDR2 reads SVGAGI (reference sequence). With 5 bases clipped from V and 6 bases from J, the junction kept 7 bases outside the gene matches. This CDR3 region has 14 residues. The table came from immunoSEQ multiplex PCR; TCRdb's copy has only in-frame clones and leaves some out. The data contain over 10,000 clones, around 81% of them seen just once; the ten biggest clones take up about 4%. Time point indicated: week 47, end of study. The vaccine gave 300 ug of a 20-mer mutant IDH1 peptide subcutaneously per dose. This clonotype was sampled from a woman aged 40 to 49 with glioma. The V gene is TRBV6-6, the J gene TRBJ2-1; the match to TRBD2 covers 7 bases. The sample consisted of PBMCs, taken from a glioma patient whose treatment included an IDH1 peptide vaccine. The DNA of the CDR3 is TGTGCCAGCAGTGCCGTGGCGGGGGTCAATGAGCAGTTCTTC. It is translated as CASSAVAGVNEQFF.